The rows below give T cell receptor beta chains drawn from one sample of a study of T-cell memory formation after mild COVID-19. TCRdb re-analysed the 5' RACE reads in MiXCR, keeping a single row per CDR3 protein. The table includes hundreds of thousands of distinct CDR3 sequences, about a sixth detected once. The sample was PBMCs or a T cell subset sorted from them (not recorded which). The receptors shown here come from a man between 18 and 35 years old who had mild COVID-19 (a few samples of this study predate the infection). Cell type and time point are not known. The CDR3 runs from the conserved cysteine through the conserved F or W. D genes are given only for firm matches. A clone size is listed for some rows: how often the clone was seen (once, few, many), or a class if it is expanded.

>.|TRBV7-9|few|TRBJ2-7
CASSFFVGQGGEQYF
TGTGCCAGCAGCTTTTTCGTGGGACAAGGGGGCGAGCAGTACTTC
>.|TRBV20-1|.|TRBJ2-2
CSVPSTGELFF
TGCAGTGTCCCATCCACCGGGGAGCTGTTTTTT
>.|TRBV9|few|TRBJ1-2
CASSVSPQAYYGYTF
TGTGCCAGCAGCGTAAGCCCACAGGCGTATTATGGCTACACCTTC
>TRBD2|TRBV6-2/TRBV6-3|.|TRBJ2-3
CASIAGTSGPNTQYF
TGTGCCAGCATTGCCGGGACTAGCGGCCCCAATACGCAGTATTTT
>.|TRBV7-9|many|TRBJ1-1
CASSPFTRGNTEAFF
TGTGCCAGCAGCCCTTTCACTAGGGGGAACACTGAAGCTTTCTTT
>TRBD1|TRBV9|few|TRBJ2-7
CASSVEGQSNYEQYF
TGTGCCAGCAGCGTAGAGGGACAGTCGAACTACGAGCAGTACTTC
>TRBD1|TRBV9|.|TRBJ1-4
CASSVTGAFGNEKLFF
TGTGCCAGCAGCGTGACAGGGGCATTTGGTAATGAAAAACTGTTTTTT
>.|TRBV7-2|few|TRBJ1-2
CASSSEWSGYTF
TGTGCCAGCAGCTCGGAGTGGAGTGGCTACACCTTC
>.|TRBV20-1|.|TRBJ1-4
CSAEAWATNEKLFF
TGCAGTGCTGAAGCTTGGGCAACTAATGAAAAACTGTTTTTT
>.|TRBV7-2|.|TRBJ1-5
CASSTRLTGNQPQHF
TGTGCCAGCAGCACCAGACTGACGGGGAATCAGCCCCAGCATTTT
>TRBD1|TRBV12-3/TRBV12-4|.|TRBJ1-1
CASSYRGLNTEAFF
TGTGCCAGCAGCTACAGGGGGCTGAACACTGAAGCTTTCTTT
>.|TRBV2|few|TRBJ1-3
CASRPQGPGNTIYF
TGTGCCAGCAGACCGCAGGGTCCGGGAAACACCATATATTTT
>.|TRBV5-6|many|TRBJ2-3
CASSNQGTDTQYF
TGTGCCAGCAGCAACCAGGGCACAGATACGCAGTATTTT
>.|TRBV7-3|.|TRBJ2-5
CASSSAGPAETQYF
TGTGCCAGCAGCTCGGCCGGCCCCGCGGAGACCCAGTACTTC
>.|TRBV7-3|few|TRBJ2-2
CASRATGPGELFF
TGTGCCAGCAGGGCAACAGGCCCCGGGGAGCTGTTTTTT
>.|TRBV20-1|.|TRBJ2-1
CSARDLGRSYNEQFF
TGCAGTGCTAGAGATCTTGGCCGCTCCTACAATGAGCAGTTCTTC
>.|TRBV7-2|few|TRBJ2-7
CASSLAWGATYEQYF
TGTGCCAGCAGCTTAGCGTGGGGGGCGACCTACGAGCAGTACTTC
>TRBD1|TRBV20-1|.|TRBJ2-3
CSARPRDRVRVTQYF
TGCAGTGCTAGACCCCGGGACAGGGTACGAGTTACGCAGTATTTT
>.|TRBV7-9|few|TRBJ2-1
CASNKLLLNNEQFF
TGTGCCAGCAACAAACTCTTGCTAAACAATGAGCAGTTCTTC
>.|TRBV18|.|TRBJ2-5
CASSPQSRGQETQYF
TGTGCCAGCTCACCCCAGTCGAGGGGGCAAGAGACCCAGTACTTC
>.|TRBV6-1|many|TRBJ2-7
CASKRGDSYEQYF
TGTGCCAGCAAGCGCGGGGACAGCTACGAGCAGTACTTC
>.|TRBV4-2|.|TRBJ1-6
CASSQDGQLSYNSPLHF
TGTGCCAGCAGCCAAGATGGGCAACTCTCCTATAATTCACCCCTCCACTTT
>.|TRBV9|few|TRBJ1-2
CASSVGGGNYGYTF
TGTGCCAGCAGCGTAGGCGGGGGGAACTATGGCTACACCTTC
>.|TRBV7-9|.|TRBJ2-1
CASSKTRPGNEQFF
TGTGCCAGCAGCAAAACAAGGCCCGGCAATGAGCAGTTCTTC
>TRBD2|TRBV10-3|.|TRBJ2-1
CAISDHQRGDNEQFF
TGTGCCATCAGTGACCACCAGCGGGGGGACAATGAGCAGTTCTTC
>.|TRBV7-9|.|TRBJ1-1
CASSLAEGEYTEAFF
TGTGCCAGCAGCTTAGCGGAAGGGGAATACACTGAAGCTTTCTTT
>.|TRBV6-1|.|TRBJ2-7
CASRAVGNDEQYF
TGTGCCAGCAGGGCGGTAGGGAACGACGAGCAGTACTTC
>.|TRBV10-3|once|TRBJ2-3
CAISRQSGTDTQYF
TGTGCCATCAGTAGACAGTCAGGGACAGATACGCAGTATTTT
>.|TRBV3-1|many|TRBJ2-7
CASSQASNSHEQYF
TGTGCCAGCAGCCAAGCTAGTAATTCCCACGAGCAGTACTTC
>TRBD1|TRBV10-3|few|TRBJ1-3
CAIRPGQGRTGNTIYF
TGTGCCATCAGGCCAGGACAGGGGAGAACTGGAAACACCATATATTTT
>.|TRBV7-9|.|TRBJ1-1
CASSLGVGDTEAFF
TGTGCCAGCAGCTTGGGGGTTGGGGACACTGAAGCTTTCTTT
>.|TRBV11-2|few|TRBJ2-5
CASGGENQETQYF
TGTGCCAGTGGAGGGGAAAACCAAGAGACCCAGTACTTC
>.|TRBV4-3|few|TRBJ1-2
CASSQATQVGGFGYGYTF
TGCGCCAGCAGCCAGGCTACACAGGTGGGGGGCTTCGGCTATGGCTACACCTTC
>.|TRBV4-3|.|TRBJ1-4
CASSPAEGEKLFF
TGCGCCAGCAGCCCAGCGGAGGGGGAAAAACTGTTTTTT
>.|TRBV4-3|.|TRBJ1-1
CASSQAADPNTEAFF
TGCGCCAGCAGCCAAGCAGCAGACCCGAACACTGAAGCTTTCTTT
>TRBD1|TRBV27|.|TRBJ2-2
CASGRRGRDTGELFF
TGTGCCAGCGGACGCAGGGGGCGCGACACCGGGGAGCTGTTTTTT
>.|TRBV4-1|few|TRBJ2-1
CASSQEGENEQFF
TGCGCCAGCAGCCAGGAGGGAGAGAATGAGCAGTTCTTC
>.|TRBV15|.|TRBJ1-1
CATSRGEGLDTEAFF
TGTGCCACCAGCAGAGGGGAGGGGCTGGACACTGAAGCTTTCTTT
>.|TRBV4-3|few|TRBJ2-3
CASSQVRDTQYF
TGCGCCAGCAGCCAAGTAAGAGATACGCAGTATTTT
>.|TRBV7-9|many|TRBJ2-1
CASSFPPRLGNEQFF
TGTGCCAGCAGCTTCCCGCCCCGGTTGGGAAATGAGCAGTTCTTC
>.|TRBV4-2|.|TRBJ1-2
CASSQDYRALANYGYTF
TGTGCCAGCAGCCAAGATTATCGGGCTTTAGCTAACTATGGCTACACCTTC
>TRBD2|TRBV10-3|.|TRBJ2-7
CAITGEGTNYEQYF
TGTGCCATCACTGGGGAGGGGACCAACTACGAGCAGTACTTC
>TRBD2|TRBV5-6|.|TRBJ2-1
CASSPSGGGAGEQFF
TGTGCCAGCAGCCCGTCCGGCGGGGGGGCGGGTGAGCAGTTCTTC
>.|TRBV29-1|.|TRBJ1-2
CSVGDNYGYTF
TGCAGCGTGGGGGATAACTATGGCTACACCTTC
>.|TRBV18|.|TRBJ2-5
CASSPQVGQETQYF
TGTGCCAGCTCACCACAAGTCGGACAAGAGACCCAGTACTTC
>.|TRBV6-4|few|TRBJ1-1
CASSPSWGAEAFF
TGTGCCAGCAGTCCCTCCTGGGGCGCTGAAGCTTTCTTT
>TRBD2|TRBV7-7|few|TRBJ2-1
CASSPEGSGGASQFF
TGTGCCAGCAGCCCCGAGGGAAGCGGGGGGGCGTCACAGTTCTTC
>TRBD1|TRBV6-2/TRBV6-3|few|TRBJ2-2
CASRTGYTGELFF
TGTGCCAGCAGGACAGGGTACACCGGGGAGCTGTTTTTT
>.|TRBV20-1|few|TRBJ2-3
CSARDSGTTGDTQYF
TGCAGTGCTAGAGATTCCGGGACCACTGGGGATACGCAGTATTTT
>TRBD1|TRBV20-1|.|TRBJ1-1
CSAGGTAGSWNTEAFF
TGCAGTGCTGGGGGGACAGCGGGGTCCTGGAACACTGAAGCTTTCTTT